This T cell receptor (beta chain) was profiled in a study of blood T cell repertoires in COVID-19. Background on the study: Spain, Italy and the United States supplied samples that represented acute and convalescent COVID-19. In each case, the material was cDNA or gDNA derived from T cells, B-cell-depleted T cells, or PBMCs.

Participant ages covered roughly 18 to 89 years across 25 or so US areas. Clinical history reported by participants formed the basis on which cohorts were assigned. Measured with immunoSEQ multiplex PCR; TCRdb has only the in-frame clones, and not every one. The sample yields some 250,000 clones, 80% to 90% seen once. Sequencing was done on a sample of PBMCs or T cells enriched from blood (not recorded which). The receptor was derived from a woman between 45 and 65 years old who had recovered from COVID-19.

CDR3 region: CASRTAGDRVNGYTF. As DNA, the CDR3 is TGTGCCAGCAGAACTGCGGGGGACAGGGTGAATGGCTACACCTTC. The chain recombines TRBV27 with TRBJ1-2, with 9 nucleotides matching TRBD1. Germline CDR1 and CDR2: MNHEY and SMNVEV (reference sequence). The CDR3 runs to 15 residues. With 6 bases clipped from V and 6 bases from J, the junction kept 11 bases outside the gene matches.